This T cell receptor (beta chain) was obtained from a study of blood T cell repertoires in COVID-19. Study-level background: T cells, B-cell-depleted T cells, or PBMCs provided the cDNA or gDNA that served as material.

Recovery among Cohort 3 donors was established by two negative PCRs, clearance, or symptom resolution. Authors' analysis steps: Estimation of nucleated cell counts was performed using reference gene primer amplification. Clones were read by immunoSEQ multiplex PCR, and TCRdb kept only the in-frame ones, dropping some. V, J and clone size were drawn from that table, and D and trimming were deduced from the DNA. Of about 240,000 clones detected, 85% to 90% appear once; the ten largest clones hold approximately 3.7%. Germline V gene data show CDR1 as MNHEY and CDR2 as SVGAGI. With V trimmed by 4 bases and J by 0 bases, 2 bases remained unmatched. CDR3 length: 14 residues.

The genes are TRBV6-5 and TRBJ2-7; 8 bases agree with TRBD2. Specimen: PBMCs or T cells enriched from blood (not recorded which). The clonotype originates from a woman in her 30s who had recovered from COVID-19. CDR3 sequence: CASSFSGNSYEQYF. The CDR3, as DNA: TGTGCCAGCAGTTTTAGCGGGAACTCCTACGAGCAGTACTTC.